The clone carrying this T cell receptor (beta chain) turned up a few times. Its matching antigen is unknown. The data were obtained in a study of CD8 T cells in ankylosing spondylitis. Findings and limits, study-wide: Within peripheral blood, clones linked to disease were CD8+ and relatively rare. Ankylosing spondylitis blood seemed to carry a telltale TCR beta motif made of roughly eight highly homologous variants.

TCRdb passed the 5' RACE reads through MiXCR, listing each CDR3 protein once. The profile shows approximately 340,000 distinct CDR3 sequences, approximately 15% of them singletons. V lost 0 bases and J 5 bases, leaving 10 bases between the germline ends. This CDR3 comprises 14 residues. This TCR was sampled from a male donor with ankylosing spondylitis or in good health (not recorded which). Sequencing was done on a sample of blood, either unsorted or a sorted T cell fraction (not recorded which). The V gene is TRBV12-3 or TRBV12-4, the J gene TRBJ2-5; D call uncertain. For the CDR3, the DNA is TGTGCCAGCAGTTTAGCGCTAAGTGGGGAGACCCAGTACTTC. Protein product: CASSLALSGETQYF.